Following are 21 T cell receptor beta chains from one sample sequenced in a study of blood T cell repertoires in COVID-19 (dated by TCRdb to about 2020). Library creation used the immunoSEQ multiplex PCR assay. Imported from immuneACCESS, the table was reduced by TCRdb to in-frame sequences with V and J called. These copies leave out some clones; in studies compared against another copy, an unresolved V gene accounts for under half, and the cause of the remainder is not known. A total of 210,000 or so clones appear in this sample, about 85% of them only once. Of the sample, about 12% falls within the top ten clones. Source material: peripheral blood. The receptors shown here come from a woman under 30 who had recovered from COVID-19.

The chain joins TRBV7-3 to TRBJ2-3, with 10 bases matching TRBD2. Germline lookup yields CDR1 SGHTA and CDR2 FQGTGA. The V and J ends lost 6 bases and 8 bases, in that order; junction bases with no gene match: 11. CDR3 length equals 15 residues. In DNA form, the CDR3 reads TGTGCCAGCAGTTCGCCCGGACTAGCGGAAGTTACGCAGTATTTT. Protein product: CASSSPGLAEVTQYF. Looking up the rest from reference TRBV7-3 and TRBJ2-3 gives the full variable domain: GAGVSQTPSNKVTEKGKYVELRCDPISGHTALYWYRQSLGQGPEFLIYFQGTGAADDSGLPNDRFFAVRPEGSVSTLKIQRTERGDSAVYLCASSSPGLAEVTQYFGPGTRLTVL.

J is TRBJ2-7 and V is TRBV4-1; a weak D match, TRBD2 (6 bases). The CDR3 sequence is 15 residues long. The V end was cut by 5 bases, the J end by 3 bases, with 17 bases between. Per germline, CDR1 MGHRA and CDR2 YSYEKL. The CDR3 sequence: CASSDPPGLRYEQYF. The DNA of the CDR3 is TGCGCCAGCAGCGATCCTCCGGGACTCCGCTACGAGCAGTACTTC.

The gene calls are TRBV15 and TRBJ2-1; a weak D match, TRBD2 (5 bases). The CDR3 extends over 16 amino acids. CDR1 LNHNV and CDR2 YYDKDF come from the germline V gene (reference sequence). Trimming shortened V by 4 bases and J by 3 bases, and 16 bases separated the two germline ends. The CDR3 sequence is CATSTSPPGIYNEQFF. CDR3 sequence (DNA): TGTGCCACCAGCACATCCCCTCCCGGGATCTACAATGAGCAGTTCTTC.

In nucleotides, the CDR3 is TGCAGCGTTGACCCTGAGCCCAATGAGCAGTTCTTC. Amino acids: CSVDPEPNEQFF. The V and J genes are TRBV29-1 and TRBJ2-1; D call uncertain. V lost 3 bases and J lost 6, with 9 bases in between. Germline CDR1 SQVTM, CDR2 ANQGSEA. The CDR3 sequence is 12 residues long.

A remark on this clone: The identical CDR3 is also encoded by other nucleotide sequences in the sample. The V gene is TRBV6-4, the J gene TRBJ1-5, with D possibly TRBD1 on 5 matching bases. CDR3 size: 12 residues. Trimming took off 0 bases at V and 9 bases at J, with 6 bases between the two ends. Germline V CDR1 and CDR2: MRHNA, SNTAGT. The CDR3 DNA sequence: TGTGCCAGCAGTGACTCGGGGGGGCCCCAGCATTTT. This codes for CASSDSGGPQHF.

The rearrangement uses TRBV12-5 and TRBJ2-2; 12 positions agree with TRBD2. With 4 bases clipped from V and 4 bases from J, the junction kept 10 bases outside the gene matches. The V gene's germline CDR1 is LGHNT and CDR2 FRNRAP. The length of the CDR3 is 18 residues. The CDR3 protein is CASGSPRTSGMGTGELFF. CDR3 in DNA: TGTGCTAGTGGTTCCCCCAGGACTAGCGGGATGGGCACCGGGGAGCTGTTTTTT.

The rearrangement joins TRBV5-5 to TRBJ2-7; D remains unclear. Deletions cut 2 bases from V and 3 bases from J, with 12 bases between. This CDR3 region has 14 residues. The germline CDR1 and CDR2 sequences are SGHKS and YYEKEE (reference sequence). In DNA, the CDR3 is TGTGCCAGCAGCTTTTTGGTCAGTTACTACGAGCAGTACTTC. Its protein is CASSFLVSYYEQYF.

The chain has TRBV5-4 and TRBJ1-2, with 7 positions matching TRBD1. V lost 4 bases and J lost 6; bases outside the gene matches: 15. CDR1 and CDR2 (germline): SGHNT, YYREEE (reference sequence). The CDR3 spans 16 residues. CDR3 loop: CASSRTGTEVLNGYTF. CDR3 in DNA: TGTGCCAGCAGCCGCACCGGGACAGAAGTACTGAATGGCTACACCTTC. Full variable domain (missing parts from reference TRBV5-4 and TRBJ1-2): ETGVTQSPTHLIKTRGQQVTLRCSSQSGHNTVSWYQQALGQGPQFIFQYYREEENGRGNFPPRFSGLQFPNYSSELNVNALELDDSALYLCASSRTGTEVLNGYTFGSGTRLTVV.

The chain uses TRBV27 and TRBJ2-3; maybe TRBD2 (5 bases). This CDR3 spans 18 amino acids. The germline CDR1 and CDR2 sequences are MNHEY and SMNVEV (reference sequence). V shed 4 bases and J shed 0 bases, with 20 bases lying between them. This chain's CDR3 is CASSSPRGARTSTDTQYF. Here the CDR3 DNA reads TGTGCCAGCAGTTCCCCCCGCGGCGCGCGGACTAGCACAGATACGCAGTATTTT.

V and J are TRBV7-2 and TRBJ2-1, with D maybe TRBD2 (6 bases). The germline V and J ends were trimmed by 5 bases and 0 bases, with 17 bases remaining between them. Germline V gene data show CDR1 as SGHTA and CDR2 as FQGNSA. This CDR3 contains 17 residues. CDR3 sequence reads: CASSTEPRGASYNEQFF. CDR3 DNA sequence: TGTGCCAGCAGCACCGAACCGCGGGGAGCCTCCTACAATGAGCAGTTCTTC. The whole variable domain, remainder taken from reference TRBV7-2 and TRBJ2-1, is GAGVSQSPSNKVTEKGKDVELRCDPISGHTALYWYRQSLGQGLEFLIYFQGNSAPDKSGLPSDRFSAERTGGSVSTLTIQRTQQEDSAVYLCASSTEPRGASYNEQFFGPGTRLTVL.

The V gene is TRBV6-5, the J gene TRBJ2-1; 7 nucleotides agree with TRBD2. The V gene end was trimmed by 4 bases and the J gene end by 5 bases; junction bases not matched to a gene: 8. From germline, CDR1 is MNHEY and CDR2 SVGAGI. The CDR3 has 15 residues. The CDR3 spells CASSSRMGGDNEQFF. The CDR3 DNA follows: TGTGCCAGCAGTTCCAGAATGGGGGGGGACAATGAGCAGTTCTTC.

A word on this clone: Other DNA variants within this sample encode the same CDR3. V and J are TRBV30 and TRBJ1-1, with D uncertain. Germline CDR1 reads GTSNPN; CDR2 reads SVGIG (reference sequence). CDR3 size: 12 residues. The V end was cut by 3 bases, the J end by 0 bases, with 5 bases between. For the CDR3, the DNA is TGTGCCTGGAGCCCCTTGAACACTGAAGCTTTCTTT. It yields the protein CAWSPLNTEAFF.

The chain carries TRBV30 and TRBJ2-7, with TRBD1 as a possible D gene (5 bases). Germline V lookup: CDR1 GTSNPN, CDR2 SVGIG (reference sequence). V lost 2 bases and J lost 0, with 11 bases in between. The CDR3 extends over 14 amino acids. DNA of the CDR3: TGTGCCTGGAGTCGAGGACACCGCTCCTACGAGCAGTACTTC. This translates into CAWSRGHRSYEQYF.

This chain connects TRBV6-5 to TRBJ2-7; 8 bases line up with TRBD2. The germline V gene has CDR1 MNHEY and CDR2 SVGAGI. The CDR3 has 14 residues. V was pared by 7 bases and J by 2 bases, with 7 bases of the junction left unmatched. CDR3 DNA sequence: TGTGCCAGCAAGCCGGGACTAGGGACCTACGAGCAGTACTTC. This encodes CASKPGLGTYEQYF.

The V and J genes are TRBV11-2 and TRBJ2-4, with 7 bases matching TRBD1. This CDR3 is 18 amino acids long. The germline V gene has CDR1 SGHAT and CDR2 FQNNGV. The junction had 13 bases not matched to a gene; V was cut back by 5 bases and J by 0 bases. Here the CDR3 DNA reads TGTGCCAGCAGCCCGGACAGGTCTGGAGCTCTAGCCAAAAACATTCAGTACTTC. Translating gives CASSPDRSGALAKNIQYF.

The rearrangement links TRBV4-1 to TRBJ1-6, with TRBD1 matching over 10 bases. CDR1 and CDR2 from the germline V gene are MGHRA and YSYEKL. Germline trimming cut 2 bases from V and 1 base from J; bases unmatched to any gene: 5. This CDR3 spans 18 amino acids. CDR3 in amino acids: CASSQFGTGVSYNSPLHF. As DNA, the CDR3 is TGCGCCAGCAGCCAATTCGGGACAGGGGTATCCTATAATTCACCCCTCCACTTT.

The chain joins TRBV30 to TRBJ1-6; 10 bases align to TRBD1. The CDR3 extends over 14 amino acids. Germline-derived CDR1 and CDR2 are GTSNPN and SVGIG (reference sequence). The V segment lost 4 bases and the J segment 7 bases; nucleotides outside the gene matches: 4. The CDR3 DNA follows: TGTGCCTGGACCCCGGGACAGGGGAATTCACCCCTCCACTTT. Protein product: CAWTPGQGNSPLHF.

CDR3 nucleotide sequence: TGTGCCAGCAGCTCCCGCGGGAACTACAATGAGCAGTTCTTC. This codes for CASSSRGNYNEQFF. The V call is TRBV3-1 (or the pseudogene TRBV3-2), the J call TRBJ2-1, with D possibly matching TRBD2 (6 bases). V gave up 5 bases and J gave up 3 bases, with 11 bases separating them. There are 14 residues in the CDR3. Germline V CDR1 and CDR2: LGHDT, YNNKEL (reference sequence).

V gene TRBV25-1 combines with J gene TRBJ2-1; 8 nucleotides agree with TRBD1. With V trimmed by 6 bases and J by 0 bases, 10 bases remained unmatched. This CDR3 spans 17 amino acids. Looked up from germline, CDR1 is MGHDK and CDR2 is SYGVNS. The CDR3 DNA reads as TGTGCCAGCAGCCTCAGACAGGGGTGGAGCTCCTACAATGAGCAGTTCTTC. Residues: CASSLRQGWSSYNEQFF. Full variable domain (rest looked up from reference TRBV25-1 and TRBJ2-1): EADIYQTPRYLVIGTGKKITLECSQTMGHDKMYWYQQDPGMELHLIHYSYGVNSTEKGDLSSESTVSRIRTEHFPLTLESARPSHTSQYLCASSLRQGWSSYNEQFFGPGTRLTVL.

The CDR3 reads CASSPGGGGYGYTF. CDR3 sequence (DNA): TGTGCCAGCTCACCAGGTGGGGGAGGCTATGGCTACACCTTC. V and J are TRBV18 and TRBJ1-2; TRBD1 might be the D (5 bases). Germline loops: CDR1 KGHSH, CDR2 LQKENI. The V and J ends lost 2 bases and 4 bases respectively, with 11 bases between them. CDR3 length: 14 residues.

This clone appeared a few times. This chain joins TRBV15 and TRBJ1-5, with 7 positions matching TRBD1. This CDR3 spans 16 amino acids. Unmatched junction bases numbered 9, after V lost 0 bases and J lost 7 bases. Germline V CDR1 and CDR2: LNHNV, YYDKDF (reference sequence). CDR3 DNA: TGTGCCACCAGCAGAGATGGGGGCAGGGGGTGGCAGCCCCAGCATTTT. The encoded protein is CATSRDGGRGWQPQHF.